This T cell receptor (beta chain) was retrieved from a study of molecular identifiers for immune sequencing clone quantification. Study results and limitations: Even with about a million naive cells present, spiked Jurkat TCR RNA from one cell was reportedly detectable.

TCRdb ran MiXCR on the PCR reads and lists one entry per CDR3 protein. The sample includes more than 95,000 distinct CDR3 sequences, approximately 25% seen only once; the top ten take 0.94%. Libraries of naive CD8 cells were prepared from approximately 20,000 to 980,000 sorted cells using 10%, 30% or 50% RNA. Worth noting for this clonotype: Its specificity is unknown.

The sequencing sample was made of naive CD8+ T cells from blood, with Jurkat cell RNA spiked in. Subset specified: FACS-sorted CD8+CD4-CCR7+CD45RA+ naive T cells. The clonotype originates from a human donor in good health. Some libraries in this study had Jurkat cell RNA spiked in.

As DNA, the CDR3 is TGCAGCGTTGAAGGACATACAGGACAGGGTTCGTACGAGCAGTACTTC. This sequence encodes CSVEGHTGQGSYEQYF. This sequence joins TRBV29-1 and TRBJ2-7, with 8 bases that match TRBD1. The CDR3 is 16 amino acids. The V and J ends lost 1 base and 4 bases, in that order; junction bases with no gene match: 12. The germline V gene has CDR1 SQVTM and CDR2 ANQGSEA.